This is a list of T cell receptor beta chains from one sample in a study of blood T cell repertoires in COVID-19. Generated by immunoSEQ multiplex PCR, the TCRdb table keeps only in-frame clones and is missing some. The sample lists just over 75,000 clones; roughly nine tenths were seen once. The sequenced material came from peripheral blood. Receptors originate from a woman of 80 years or more with active or convalescent COVID-19. Both conserved end residues are part of each CDR3. A D gene is named only where the DNA matches it firmly.

>TRBV7-8|TRBD2|TRBJ2-7
CASGLSEGLAGNYEQYF
>TRBV7-2|TRBD2|TRBJ2-5
CASSRGLALETQYF
>TRBV6-5|TRBD1|TRBJ2-7
CASRGQGAYEQYF
>TRBV29-1|TRBD1|TRBJ2-1
CSAGDRENEQFF
>TRBV5-4|NA|TRBJ2-4
CASSGVGGAREGNIQYF
>TRBV6-5|NA|TRBJ1-5
CASTILGGGTQPQHF
>TRBV7-2|TRBD1|TRBJ2-6
CASSSPDRVGAGANVLTF
>TRBV9|NA|TRBJ2-3
CASSAGLSTDTQYF
>TRBV11-3|TRBD1|TRBJ2-7
CASSPGQGVSYEQYF
>TRBV9|TRBD2|TRBJ2-3
CASSPRGEWSDTQYF
>TRBV6-2/TRBV6-3|TRBD2|TRBJ2-6
CASSLRGDGRPSGANVLTF
>TRBV4-3|NA|TRBJ1-2
CASSQATATNYGYTF
>TRBV6-5|NA|TRBJ1-2
CASSPGQVFYGYTF
>TRBV11-2|TRBD2|TRBJ2-3
CASSFPSGSTDTQYF
>TRBV6-6|NA|TRBJ1-1
CASSRVNTEAFF
>TRBV7-9|TRBD2|TRBJ2-3
CASSATSGRALSTDTQYF
>TRBV27|NA|TRBJ1-5
CASSLPCEGCSNQPQHF
>TRBV3-1/TRBV3-2|TRBD1|TRBJ2-7
CASSPRDRGYEQYF
>TRBV5-6|TRBD2|TRBJ2-1
CASSWAGGRDNEQFF
>TRBV19|TRBD1|TRBJ2-4
CASSGDSLGKNIQYF
>TRBV6-5|NA|TRBJ2-3
CASSLGLRGDTQYF
>TRBV3-1/TRBV3-2|TRBD2|TRBJ2-7
CASSLAGPKGREQYF
>TRBV29-1|NA|TRBJ2-6
CSAASFSGANVLTF
>TRBV10-3|TRBD2|TRBJ2-3
CAISVSSGRAINSDTQYF
>TRBV4-1|TRBD1|TRBJ1-2
CASSQGQGATYGYTF
>TRBV7-2|TRBD1|TRBJ1-6
CASSFNRGSNSPLHF
>TRBV7-3|TRBD2|TRBJ2-2
CASSSTSGATYTGELFF
>TRBV7-6|TRBD2|TRBJ2-2
CASSSRAGVSAGELFF
>TRBV12-3/TRBV12-4|TRBD1|TRBJ1-2
CASSSGQPYGYTF
>TRBV6-2/TRBV6-3|TRBD2|TRBJ2-7
CASSHPGGPREQYF
>TRBV7-2|NA|TRBJ2-7
CASSLAGDYEQYF
>TRBV7-2|NA|TRBJ2-7
CASSPQGGRYEQYF
>TRBV9|TRBD1|TRBJ1-1
CASSVGQGGNTEAFF
>TRBV10-3|TRBD1|TRBJ1-2
CAILRVGDRGQGYTF
>TRBV7-8|TRBD1|TRBJ2-7
CASSPRTGRAYEQYF
>TRBV29-1|TRBD2|TRBJ2-3
CSLGLAGIDTQYF
>TRBV29-1|NA|TRBJ2-1
CSVVAGNPNEQFF
>TRBV13|NA|TRBJ2-3
CASSPYRSTDTQYF
>TRBV6-5|TRBD2|TRBJ2-7
CASSYRSGRASGEQYF
>TRBV6-6|TRBD2|TRBJ2-1
CASSSRLAGGYNEQFF
>TRBV4-3|NA|TRBJ1-2
CASSQARGGTRATYGYTF